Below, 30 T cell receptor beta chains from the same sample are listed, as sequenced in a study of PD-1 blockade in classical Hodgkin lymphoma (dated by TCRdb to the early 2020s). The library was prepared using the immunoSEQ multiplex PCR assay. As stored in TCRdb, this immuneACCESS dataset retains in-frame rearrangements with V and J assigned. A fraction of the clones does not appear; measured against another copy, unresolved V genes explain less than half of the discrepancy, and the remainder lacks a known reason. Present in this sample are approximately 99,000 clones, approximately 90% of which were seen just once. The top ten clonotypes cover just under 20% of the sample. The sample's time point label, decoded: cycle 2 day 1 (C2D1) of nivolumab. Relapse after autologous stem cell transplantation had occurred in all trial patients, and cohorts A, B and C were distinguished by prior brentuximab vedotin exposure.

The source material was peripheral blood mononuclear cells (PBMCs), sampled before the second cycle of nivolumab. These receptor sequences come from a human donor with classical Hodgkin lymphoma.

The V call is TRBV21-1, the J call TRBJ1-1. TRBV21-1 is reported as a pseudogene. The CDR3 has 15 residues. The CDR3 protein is CASSRGPQFYTEAFF. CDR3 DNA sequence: TGTGCCAGCAGCAGAGGCCCACAGTTCTACACTGAAGCTTTCTTT.

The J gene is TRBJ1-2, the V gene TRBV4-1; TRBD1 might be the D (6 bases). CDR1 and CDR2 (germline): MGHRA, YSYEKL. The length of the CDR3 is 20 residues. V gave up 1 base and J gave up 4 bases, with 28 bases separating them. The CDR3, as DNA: TGCGCCAGCAGCCAAGTATTCCGATCTAATCGGGGGGGCAATGGCTATGGCTACACCTTC. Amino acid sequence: CASSQVFRSNRGGNGYGYTF.

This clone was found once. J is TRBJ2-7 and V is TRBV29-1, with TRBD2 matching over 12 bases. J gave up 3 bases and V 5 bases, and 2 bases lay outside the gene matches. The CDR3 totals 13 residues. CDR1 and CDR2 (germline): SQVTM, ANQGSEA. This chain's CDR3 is CSVRTSGIYEQYF. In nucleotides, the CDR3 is TGCAGCGTTAGGACTAGCGGGATCTACGAGCAGTACTTC.

This chain's CDR3 is CASRKTSGIGSYEQYF. In DNA, the CDR3 is TGTGCCAGCAGGAAGACTAGCGGGATAGGTTCCTACGAGCAGTACTTC. The chain joins TRBV7-2 to TRBJ2-7; 11 bases align to TRBD2. The germline V gene encodes CDR1 SGHTA and CDR2 FQGNSA. The CDR3 length is 16 residues. J was trimmed by 1 base and V by 6 bases; bases with no gene match: 8.

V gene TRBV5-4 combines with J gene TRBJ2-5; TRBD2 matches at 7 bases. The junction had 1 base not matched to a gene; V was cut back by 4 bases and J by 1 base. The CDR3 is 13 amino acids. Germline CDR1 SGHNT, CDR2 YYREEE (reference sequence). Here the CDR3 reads CASSLAVQETQYF. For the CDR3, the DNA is TGTGCCAGCAGCCTAGCGGTCCAAGAGACCCAGTACTTC.

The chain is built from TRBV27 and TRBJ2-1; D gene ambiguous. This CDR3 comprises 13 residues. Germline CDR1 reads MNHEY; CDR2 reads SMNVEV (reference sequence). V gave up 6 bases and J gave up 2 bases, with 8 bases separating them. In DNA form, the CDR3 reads TGTGCCAGCAGCTCGTCTCCCTACAATGAGCAGTTCTTC. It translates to CASSSSPYNEQFF.

Here the CDR3 DNA reads TGTGCCAGCTCACCGGCTGGGAGGCTCCAGCATTTT. This translates into CASSPAGRLQHF. This sequence joins TRBV18 and TRBJ1-5; D remains ambiguous. V lost 3 bases, J lost 12 bases, and 12 bases lay in between. The CDR3 has 12 residues. Germline V gene sequence: CDR1 KGHSH, CDR2 LQKENI.

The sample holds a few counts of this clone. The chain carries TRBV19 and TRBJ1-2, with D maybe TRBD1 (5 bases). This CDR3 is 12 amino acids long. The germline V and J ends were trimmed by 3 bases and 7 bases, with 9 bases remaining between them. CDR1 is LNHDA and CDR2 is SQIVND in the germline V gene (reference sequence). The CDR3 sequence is CASSMGRAGYTF. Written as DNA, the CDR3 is TGTGCCAGTAGTATGGGCAGGGCTGGCTACACCTTC.

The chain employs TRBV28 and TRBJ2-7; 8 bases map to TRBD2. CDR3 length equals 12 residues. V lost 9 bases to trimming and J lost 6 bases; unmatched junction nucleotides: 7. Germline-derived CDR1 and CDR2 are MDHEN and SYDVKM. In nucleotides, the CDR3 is TGTGCCAGTAGCGGGACCCTCCGCGAGCAGTACTTC. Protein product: CASSGTLREQYF.

As DNA, the CDR3 is TGTGCCAGCAGTGGACGCGGGACAGGGGCAGCTCCTTACACAGATACGCAGTATTTT. Encoded protein: CASSGRGTGAAPYTDTQYF. This chain links TRBV28 with TRBJ2-3, with TRBD1 matching over 10 bases. V gave up 5 bases and J gave up 2 bases; unmatched junction bases: 16. Germline values: CDR1 MDHEN, CDR2 SYDVKM. The CDR3 is 19 residues long.

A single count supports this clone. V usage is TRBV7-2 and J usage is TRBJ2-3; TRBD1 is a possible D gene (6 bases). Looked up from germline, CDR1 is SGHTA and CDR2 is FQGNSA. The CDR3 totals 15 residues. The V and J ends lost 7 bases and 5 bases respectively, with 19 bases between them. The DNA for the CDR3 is TGTGCCAGCACCCAGACATCCTTGGGACAAGATACGCAGTATTTT. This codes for CASTQTSLGQDTQYF.

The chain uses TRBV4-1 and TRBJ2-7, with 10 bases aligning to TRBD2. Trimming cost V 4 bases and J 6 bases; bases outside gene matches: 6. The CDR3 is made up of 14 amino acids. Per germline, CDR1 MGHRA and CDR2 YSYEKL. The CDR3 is CASSPSGRKVEQYF. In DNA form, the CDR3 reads TGCGCCAGCAGCCCTAGCGGGAGAAAAGTCGAGCAGTACTTC.

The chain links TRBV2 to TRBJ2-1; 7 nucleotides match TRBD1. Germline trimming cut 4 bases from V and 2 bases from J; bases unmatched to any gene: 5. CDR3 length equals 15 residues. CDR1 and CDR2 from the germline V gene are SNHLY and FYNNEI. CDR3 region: CASSGQGGPYNEQFF. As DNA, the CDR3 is TGTGCCAGCAGTGGACAGGGTGGACCCTACAATGAGCAGTTCTTC.

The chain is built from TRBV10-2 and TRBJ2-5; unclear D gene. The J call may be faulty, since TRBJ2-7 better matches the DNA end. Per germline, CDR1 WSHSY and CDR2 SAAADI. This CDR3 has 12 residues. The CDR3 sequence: CASRRGSYEQYF. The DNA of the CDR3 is TGCGCCAGCCGGAGAGGATCCTACGAGCAGTACTTC.

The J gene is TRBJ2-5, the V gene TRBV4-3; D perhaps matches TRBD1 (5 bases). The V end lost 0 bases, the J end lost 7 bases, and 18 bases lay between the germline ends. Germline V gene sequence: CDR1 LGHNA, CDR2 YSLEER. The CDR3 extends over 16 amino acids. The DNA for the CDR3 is TGCGCCAGCAGCCAAGATCTTGGGGCATCTATTGGGACCCAGTACTTC. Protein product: CASSQDLGASIGTQYF.

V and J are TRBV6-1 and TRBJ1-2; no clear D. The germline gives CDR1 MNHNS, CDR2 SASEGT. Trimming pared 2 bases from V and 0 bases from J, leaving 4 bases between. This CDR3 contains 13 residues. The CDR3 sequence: CASSEQTNYGYTF. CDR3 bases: TGTGCCAGCAGTGAACAAACTAACTATGGCTACACCTTC.

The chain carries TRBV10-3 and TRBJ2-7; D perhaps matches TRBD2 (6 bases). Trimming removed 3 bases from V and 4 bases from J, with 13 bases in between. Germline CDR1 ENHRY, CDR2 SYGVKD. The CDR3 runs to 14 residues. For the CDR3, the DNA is TGTGCCATCAGTGAAGGAAAGGGAGGTTACGAGCAGTACTTC. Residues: CAISEGKGGYEQYF.

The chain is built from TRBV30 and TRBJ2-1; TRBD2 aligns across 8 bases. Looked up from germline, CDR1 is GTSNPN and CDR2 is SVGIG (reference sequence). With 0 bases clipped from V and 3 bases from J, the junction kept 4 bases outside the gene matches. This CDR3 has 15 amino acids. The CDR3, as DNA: TGTGCCTGGAGTGTAGGGCTAGCGGGCTACAATGAGCAGTTCTTC. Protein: CAWSVGLAGYNEQFF.

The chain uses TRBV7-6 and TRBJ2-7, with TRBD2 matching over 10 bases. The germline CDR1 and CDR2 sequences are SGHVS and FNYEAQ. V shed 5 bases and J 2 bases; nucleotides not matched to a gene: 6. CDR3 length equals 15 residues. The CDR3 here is CASSNALAGTYEQYF. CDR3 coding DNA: TGTGCCAGCAGCAACGCACTAGCGGGGACCTACGAGCAGTACTTC. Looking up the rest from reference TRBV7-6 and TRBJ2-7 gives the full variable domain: GAGVSQSPRYKVTKRGQDVALRCDPISGHVSLYWYRQALGQGPEFLTYFNYEAQQDKSGLPNDRFSAERPEGSISTLTIQRTEQRDSAMYRCASSNALAGTYEQYFGPGTRLTVT.

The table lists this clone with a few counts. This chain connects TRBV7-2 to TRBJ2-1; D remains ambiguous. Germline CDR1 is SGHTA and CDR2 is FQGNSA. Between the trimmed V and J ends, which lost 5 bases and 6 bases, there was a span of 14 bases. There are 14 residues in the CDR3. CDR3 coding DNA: TGTGCCAGCAGCCTGGTGGGTCCGGCCAATGAGCAGTTCTTC. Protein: CASSLVGPANEQFF. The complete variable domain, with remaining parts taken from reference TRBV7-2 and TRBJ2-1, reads GAGVSQSPSNKVTEKGKDVELRCDPISGHTALYWYRQSLGQGLEFLIYFQGNSAPDKSGLPSDRFSAERTGGSVSTLTIQRTQQEDSAVYLCASSLVGPANEQFFGPGTRLTVL.

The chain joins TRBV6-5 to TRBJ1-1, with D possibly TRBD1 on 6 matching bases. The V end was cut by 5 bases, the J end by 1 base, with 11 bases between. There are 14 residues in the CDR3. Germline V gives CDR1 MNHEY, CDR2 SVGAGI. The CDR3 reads CASSAGTRNTEAFF. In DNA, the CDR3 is TGTGCCAGCAGTGCCGGGACACGGAACACTGAAGCTTTCTTT.

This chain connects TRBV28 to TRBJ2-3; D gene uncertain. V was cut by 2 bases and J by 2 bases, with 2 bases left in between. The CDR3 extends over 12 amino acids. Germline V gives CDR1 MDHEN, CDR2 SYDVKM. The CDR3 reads CASSLATDTQYF. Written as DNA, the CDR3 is TGTGCCAGCAGTTTAGCCACAGATACGCAGTATTTT.

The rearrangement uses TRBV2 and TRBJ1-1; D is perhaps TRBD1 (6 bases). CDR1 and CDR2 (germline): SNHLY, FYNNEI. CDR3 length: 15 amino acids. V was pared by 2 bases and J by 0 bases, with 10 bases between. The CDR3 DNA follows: TGTGCCAGCAGTGAAAGGGGGGGGATGAACACTGAAGCTTTCTTT. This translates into CASSERGGMNTEAFF. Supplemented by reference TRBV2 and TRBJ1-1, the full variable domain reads EPEVTQTPSHQVTQMGQEVILRCVPISNHLYFYWYRQILGQKVEFLVSFYNNEISEKSEIFDDQFSVERPDGSNFTLKIRSTKLEDSAMYFCASSERGGMNTEAFFGQGTRLTVV.

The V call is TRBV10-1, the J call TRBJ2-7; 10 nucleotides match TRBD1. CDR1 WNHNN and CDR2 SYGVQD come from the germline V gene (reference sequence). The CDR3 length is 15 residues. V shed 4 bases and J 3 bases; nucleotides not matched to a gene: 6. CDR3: CASSGLRDRGYEQYF. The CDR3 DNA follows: TGCGCCAGCAGTGGACTTCGGGACAGGGGCTACGAGCAGTACTTC.

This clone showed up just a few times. The CDR3 sequence is CASTQTVFYGYTF. CDR3 nucleotide sequence: TGTGCCAGCACTCAGACAGTCTTCTATGGCTACACCTTC. The chain is built from TRBV6-6 and TRBJ1-2; tentative D call: TRBD1 (5 bases). The CDR3 covers 13 residues. Trimming removed 7 bases from V and 4 bases from J, with 13 bases in between. Germline V gives CDR1 MNHNY, CDR2 SVGAGI (reference sequence).

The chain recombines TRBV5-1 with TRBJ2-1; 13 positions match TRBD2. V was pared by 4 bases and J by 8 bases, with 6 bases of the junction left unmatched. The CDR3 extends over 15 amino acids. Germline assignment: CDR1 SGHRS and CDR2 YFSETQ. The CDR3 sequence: CASSMGLAGPHEQFF. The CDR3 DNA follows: TGCGCCAGCAGCATGGGACTAGCGGGACCCCATGAGCAGTTCTTC.

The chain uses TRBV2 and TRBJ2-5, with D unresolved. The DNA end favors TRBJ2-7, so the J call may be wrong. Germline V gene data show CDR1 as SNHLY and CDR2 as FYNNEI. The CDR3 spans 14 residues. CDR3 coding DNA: TGTGCCAGCAAGGCCACGGTGACCTCCTACGAGCAGTACTTC. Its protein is CASKATVTSYEQYF.

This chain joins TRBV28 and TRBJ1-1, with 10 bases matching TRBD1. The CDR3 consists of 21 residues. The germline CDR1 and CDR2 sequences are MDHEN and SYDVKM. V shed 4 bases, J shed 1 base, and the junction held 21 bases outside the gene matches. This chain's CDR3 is CASSSSPGQGLWDWRNTEAFF. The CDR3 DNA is TGTGCCAGCAGTTCGTCACCGGGACAGGGGCTTTGGGATTGGAGGAACACTGAAGCTTTCTTT.

The CDR3 nucleotides are TGCGCCAGCAGCCAAGATCCGGGACATCCGAGCTCCTACAATGAGCAGTTCTTC. Its translation is CASSQDPGHPSSYNEQFF. The chain links TRBV4-1 to TRBJ2-1; D perhaps matches TRBD1 (6 bases). Germline V gene data show CDR1 as MGHRA and CDR2 as YSYEKL. There are 18 residues in the CDR3. V was pared by 0 bases and J by 0 bases, with 15 bases between.

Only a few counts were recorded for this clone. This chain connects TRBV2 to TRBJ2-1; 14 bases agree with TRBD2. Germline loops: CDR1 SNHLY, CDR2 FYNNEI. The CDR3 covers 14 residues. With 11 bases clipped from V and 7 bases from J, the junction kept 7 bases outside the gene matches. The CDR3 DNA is TGTGCCGGAGGGACTAGCGGGAGCGGGAATGAGCAGTTCTTC. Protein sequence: CAGGTSGSGNEQFF.